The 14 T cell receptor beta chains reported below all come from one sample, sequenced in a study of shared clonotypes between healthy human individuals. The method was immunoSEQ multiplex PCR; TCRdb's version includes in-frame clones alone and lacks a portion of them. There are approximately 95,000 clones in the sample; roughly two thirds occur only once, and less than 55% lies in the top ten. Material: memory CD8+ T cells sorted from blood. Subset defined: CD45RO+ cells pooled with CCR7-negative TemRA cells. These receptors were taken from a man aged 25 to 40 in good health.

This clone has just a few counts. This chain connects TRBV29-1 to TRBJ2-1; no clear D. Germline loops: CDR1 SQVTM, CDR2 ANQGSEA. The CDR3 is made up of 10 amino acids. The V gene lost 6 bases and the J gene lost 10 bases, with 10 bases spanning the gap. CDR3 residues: CSVRGQEQFF. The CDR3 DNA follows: TGCAGCGTCCGTGGCCAGGAGCAGTTCTTC.

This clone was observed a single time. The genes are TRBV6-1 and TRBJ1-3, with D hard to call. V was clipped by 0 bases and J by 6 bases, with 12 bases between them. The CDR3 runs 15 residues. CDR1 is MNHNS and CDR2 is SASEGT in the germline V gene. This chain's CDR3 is CASSEARQYENTIYF. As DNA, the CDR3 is TGTGCCAGCAGTGAAGCGCGGCAGTACGAAAACACCATATATTTT.

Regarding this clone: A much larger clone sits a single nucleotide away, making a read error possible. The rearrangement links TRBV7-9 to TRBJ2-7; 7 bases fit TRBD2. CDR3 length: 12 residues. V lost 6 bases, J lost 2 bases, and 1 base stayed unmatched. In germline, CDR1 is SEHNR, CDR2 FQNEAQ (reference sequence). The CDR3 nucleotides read TGTGCCAGCAGTGGACTAGCCTACGAGCAGTACTTC. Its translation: CASSGLAYEQYF. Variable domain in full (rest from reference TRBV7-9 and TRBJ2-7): DTGVSQNPRHKITKRGQNVTFRCDPISEHNRLYWYRQTLGQGPEFLTYFQNEAQLEKSRLLSDRFSAERPKGSFSTLEIQRTEQGDSAMYLCASSGLAYEQYFGPGTRLTVT.

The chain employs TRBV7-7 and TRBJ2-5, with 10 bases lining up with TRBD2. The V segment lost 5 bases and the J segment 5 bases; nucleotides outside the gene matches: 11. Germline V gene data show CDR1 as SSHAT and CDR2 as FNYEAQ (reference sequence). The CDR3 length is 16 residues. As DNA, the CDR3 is TGTGCCAGCAGCAAGACCAGCGGGAGGGCCCAGGAGACCCAGTACTTC. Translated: CASSKTSGRAQETQYF.

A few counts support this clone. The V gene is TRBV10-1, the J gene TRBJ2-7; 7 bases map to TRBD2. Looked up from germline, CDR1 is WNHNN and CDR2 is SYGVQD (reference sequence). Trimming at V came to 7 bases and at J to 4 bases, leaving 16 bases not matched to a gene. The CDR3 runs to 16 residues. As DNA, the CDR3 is TGCGCCAGCACCTCCGCCCGACTAGCCGTATCATACGAGCAGTACTTC. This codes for CASTSARLAVSYEQYF.

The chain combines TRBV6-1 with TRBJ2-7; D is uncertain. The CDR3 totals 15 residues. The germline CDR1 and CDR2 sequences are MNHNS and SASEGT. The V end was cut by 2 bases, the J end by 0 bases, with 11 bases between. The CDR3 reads CASSELENNSYEQYF. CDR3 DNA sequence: TGTGCCAGCAGTGAATTAGAGAATAACTCCTACGAGCAGTACTTC.

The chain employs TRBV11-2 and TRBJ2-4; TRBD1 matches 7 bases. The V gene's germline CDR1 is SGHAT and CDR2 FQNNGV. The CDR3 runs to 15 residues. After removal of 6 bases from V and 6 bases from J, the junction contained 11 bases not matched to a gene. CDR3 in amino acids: CASRLNQGVGNIQYF. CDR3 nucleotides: TGTGCCAGCAGACTAAACCAGGGGGTTGGAAACATTCAGTACTTC.

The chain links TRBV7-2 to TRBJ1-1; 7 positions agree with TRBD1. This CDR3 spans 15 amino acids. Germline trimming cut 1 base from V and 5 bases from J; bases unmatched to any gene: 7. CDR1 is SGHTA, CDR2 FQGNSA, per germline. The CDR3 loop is CASSLETGRRTEAFF. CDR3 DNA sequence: TGTGCCAGCAGCTTAGAGACAGGGCGGCGGACTGAAGCTTTCTTT.

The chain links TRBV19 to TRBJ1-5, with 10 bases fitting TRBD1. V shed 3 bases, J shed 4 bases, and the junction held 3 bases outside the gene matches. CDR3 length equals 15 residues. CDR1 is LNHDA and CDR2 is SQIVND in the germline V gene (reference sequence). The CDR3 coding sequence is TGTGCCAGTAGTATCAGACAGGGGGCAAATCAGCCCCAGCATTTT. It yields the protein CASSIRQGANQPQHF.

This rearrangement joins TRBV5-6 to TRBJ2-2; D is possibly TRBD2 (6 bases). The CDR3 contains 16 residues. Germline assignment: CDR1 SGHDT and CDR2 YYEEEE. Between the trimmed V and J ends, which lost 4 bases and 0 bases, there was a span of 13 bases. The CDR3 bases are TGTGCCAGCAGCCCAGCGGGCAGAGCGAACACCGGGGAGCTGTTTTTT. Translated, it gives CASSPAGRANTGELFF. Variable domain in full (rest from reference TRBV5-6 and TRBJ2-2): DAGVTQSPTHLIKTRGQQVTLRCSPKSGHDTVSWYQQALGQGPQFIFQYYEEEERQRGNFPDRFSGHQFPNYSSELNVNALLLGDSALYLCASSPAGRANTGELFFGEGSRLTVL.

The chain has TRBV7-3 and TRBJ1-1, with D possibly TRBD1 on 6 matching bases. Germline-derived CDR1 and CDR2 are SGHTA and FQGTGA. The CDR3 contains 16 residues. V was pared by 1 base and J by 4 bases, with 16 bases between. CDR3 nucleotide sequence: TGTGCCAGCAGCTTAATGCCTGGACAGAGAGCCACTGAAGCTTTCTTT. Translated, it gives CASSLMPGQRATEAFF. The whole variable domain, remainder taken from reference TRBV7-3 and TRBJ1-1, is GAGVSQTPSNKVTEKGKYVELRCDPISGHTALYWYRQSLGQGPEFLIYFQGTGAADDSGLPNDRFFAVRPEGSVSTLKIQRTERGDSAVYLCASSLMPGQRATEAFFGQGTRLTVV.

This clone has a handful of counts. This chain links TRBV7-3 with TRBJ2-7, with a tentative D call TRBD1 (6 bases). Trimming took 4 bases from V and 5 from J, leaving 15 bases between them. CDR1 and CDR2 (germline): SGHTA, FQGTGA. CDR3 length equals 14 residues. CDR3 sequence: CASSSAGGADEQYF. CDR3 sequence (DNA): TGTGCCAGCAGCTCGGCTGGGGGCGCGGACGAGCAGTACTTC.

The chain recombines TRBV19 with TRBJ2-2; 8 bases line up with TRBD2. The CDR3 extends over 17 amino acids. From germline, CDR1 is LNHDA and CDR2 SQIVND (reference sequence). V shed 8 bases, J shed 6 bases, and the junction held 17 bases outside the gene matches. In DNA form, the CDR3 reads TGTGCCAGTCGAATTGAGACCGGGACTAGAGAGGCCGGGGAGCTGTTTTTT. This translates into CASRIETGTREAGELFF.

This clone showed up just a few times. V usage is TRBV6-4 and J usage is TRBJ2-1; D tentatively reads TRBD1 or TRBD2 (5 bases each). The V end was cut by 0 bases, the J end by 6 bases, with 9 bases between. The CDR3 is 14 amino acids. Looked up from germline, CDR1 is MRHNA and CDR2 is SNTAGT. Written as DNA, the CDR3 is TGTGCCAGCAGTGACTCGGCTGGGGGCAATGAGCAGTTCTTC. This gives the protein CASSDSAGGNEQFF.